This T cell receptor beta chain was identified in a study of metastatic and nonmetastatic thyroid tumors. The study's findings and limits: TCR beta diversity was reportedly significantly higher in malignant thyroid tumors than benign nodules, in blood and tumor.

Not a single patient had been given any form of treatment at any point before undergoing thyroid surgery. V dropped 9 bases and J dropped 6 bases, with 15 bases sitting between them. CDR1 is MNHNS, CDR2 SASEGT, per germline. The CDR3 consists of 13 residues. TCRdb re-called the PCR reads with MiXCR. The sample shows tens of thousands of clones, under 25% of them seen only once. Remarks on this clone: Its antigen is still unknown.

The sequenced sample consisted of blood. The sequence was collected from a female donor with papillary thyroid cancer or a benign thyroid nodule (not recorded which). Some clones in this sample may be carry-over from other donors' samples. The V gene is TRBV6-1, the J gene TRBJ1-5; tentatively, D is TRBD1 (5 bases). The CDR3 spells CASSGGSVQPQHF. In DNA, the CDR3 is TGTGCCAGTTCTGGGGGGTCGGTTCAGCCCCAGCATTTT.